Presented here are 7 T cell receptor beta chains from one specimen sequenced in a study of blood T cells in healthy people across ages. The second PCR ran roughly 6 to 11 cycles with a sample-barcoded 5' primer and J-beta primers. TCRdb re-called the 5' RACE reads with MiXCR, one entry per CDR3 protein. Here the sample spans some 710,000 distinct CDR3 sequences, 20% to 25% being singletons. Material: blood. The receptors shown here come from a man between 65 and 85 years old in good health.

Many counts were recorded for this clonotype. The chain employs TRBV7-7 and TRBJ2-1; 13 nucleotides align to TRBD2. The J segment lost 6 bases and the V segment lost 4 bases, leaving 3 bases of the junction unmatched. CDR3 length: 15 amino acids. Germline loops: CDR1 SSHAT, CDR2 FNYEAQ (reference sequence). The CDR3 DNA reads TGTGCCAGCAGCTCGGGACTAGCGGGGACCAATGAGCAGTTCTTC. Translation: CASSSGLAGTNEQFF.

V usage is TRBV7-2 and J usage is TRBJ2-4; D is undetermined. From germline, CDR1 is SGHTA and CDR2 FQGNSA. The CDR3 contains 15 residues. The V and J ends lost 5 bases and 1 base respectively, with 12 bases between them. The CDR3: CASSPLAEAKNIQYF. Here the CDR3 DNA reads TGTGCCAGCAGCCCTCTTGCCGAGGCCAAAAACATTCAGTACTTC.

This chain joins TRBV12-3 or TRBV12-4 and TRBJ1-2; tentative D call: TRBD1 (6 bases). V lost 3 bases and J lost 8, with 13 bases in between. The CDR3 is made up of 13 amino acids. In DNA, the CDR3 is TGTGCCAGCAGTTTCCAGGGGCTGGGGGGCTACACCTTC. Its translation is CASSFQGLGGYTF.

The chain recombines TRBV10-3 with TRBJ2-1; 8 positions match TRBD1. The CDR3 is 13 amino acids. V was clipped by 4 bases and J by 8 bases; unmatched bases: 4. CDR1 ENHRY and CDR2 SYGVKD come from the germline V gene. In DNA, the CDR3 is TGTGCCATCAGTGTGGACAGGGACCATGAGCAGTTCTTC. This translates into CAISVDRDHEQFF.

This clonotype has only a few counts. The chain joins TRBV6-6 to TRBJ2-5; D may match TRBD1 or TRBD2 (5 bases each). CDR1 is MNHNY, CDR2 SVGAGI, per germline (reference sequence). This CDR3 comprises 14 residues. The ends were cut back, 5 bases at V and 1 base at J, with 11 bases in the middle. DNA of the CDR3: TGTGCCAGCAGTAGGGACCGGCTCCAAGAGACCCAGTACTTC. Translation: CASSRDRLQETQYF.

This clonotype was recorded at least ten times. The chain joins TRBV24-1 to TRBJ2-1; D may be TRBD2 (6 bases). This CDR3 is built from 16 residues. In germline, CDR1 is KGHDR, CDR2 SFDVKD. Trimming shortened V by 4 bases and J by 4 bases, and 16 bases separated the two germline ends. For the CDR3, the DNA is TGTGCCACCAGTGAGCACCGGGACTCTTCTTACAATGAGCAGTTCTTC. Protein: CATSEHRDSSYNEQFF.

This clonotype was found a few times. This chain joins TRBV7-2 and TRBJ1-6; D call uncertain. Trimming pared 4 bases from V and 7 bases from J, leaving 11 bases between. The CDR3 runs 14 residues. Germline V gives CDR1 SGHTA, CDR2 FQGNSA. The CDR3 nucleotides are TGTGCCAGCAGCTCGTTAGGACGGAATTCACCCCTCCACTTT. Its translation is CASSSLGRNSPLHF.